Listed below are T cell receptor beta chains from one sample, sequenced in a study of blood T cells in healthy people across ages. TCRdb ran MiXCR on the 5' RACE reads and lists one entry per CDR3 protein. The table includes approximately 1.5 million distinct CDR3 sequences, about 45% detected once. The specimen was blood. The receptors were sampled from a woman younger than 30 in good health. The CDR3 runs from the conserved cysteine through the conserved F or W. Fields, in order: D gene, CDR3 length, clone size, V gene, J gene, CDR3 DNA, CDR3 protein. The D gene is left open where the match is weak. Clone size, where shown, is once, few, many, or a class for clones that have expanded.

TRBD2	17	few	TRBV5-1	TRBJ2-3	TGCGCCAGCAGCTTGGGGGGAACTAGCGGTGGACGGGATACGCAGTATTTT	CASSLGGTSGGRDTQYF
TRBD1	17	few	TRBV12-3/TRBV12-4	TRBJ1-2	TGTGCCAGCAGTCCCACCCTGGACAGGAAAGATAACTATGGCTACACCTTC	CASSPTLDRKDNYGYTF
TRBD1	14	NA	TRBV2	TRBJ1-2	TGTGCCAGCGCGCCGGGACAGGGGTCCTATGGCTACACCTTC	CASAPGQGSYGYTF
NA	15	NA	TRBV4-3	TRBJ2-7	TGCGCCAGCAGCAAAGAGGCGGCCCGATTCGCCGAGCAGTACTTC	CASSKEAARFAEQYF
NA	15	few	TRBV21-1	TRBJ2-5	TGTGCCAGCAGCAAAGTAGGGATTCGGAAAGAGACCCAGTACTTC	CASSKVGIRKETQYF
NA	15	NA	TRBV5-1	TRBJ2-5	TGCGCCAGCAGTCTCCGGAACAGCTTCCAAGAGACCCAGTACTTC	CASSLRNSFQETQYF
TRBD2	15	NA	TRBV6-2/TRBV6-3	TRBJ2-7	TGTGCCAGCAGTTTCCGGGGGGGGCCAGGATCCGAGCAGTACTTC	CASSFRGGPGSEQYF
NA	16	NA	TRBV6-6	TRBJ1-3	TGTGCCAGCAGTTACTCGACGCCGAGCTCTGGAAACACCATATATTTT	CASSYSTPSSGNTIYF
NA	12	many	TRBV20-1	TRBJ2-5	TGCAGTGCCCCAGGGAACCAAGAGACCCAGTACTTC	CSAPGNQETQYF
NA	16	NA	TRBV7-8	TRBJ2-1	TGTGCCAGCAGCTCCCCGGGACTGCCACTGTACAATGAGCAGTTCTTC	CASSSPGLPLYNEQFF
TRBD1	20	NA	TRBV20-1	TRBJ2-5	TGCAGTGTTAGAGTGGGTAGGACAGGGGTCATCCAAGCCATCCAAGAGACCCAGTACTTC	CSVRVGRTGVIQAIQETQYF
NA	15	few	TRBV9	TRBJ1-2	TGTGCCAGCAGCGCCCAAACAGGGACCAACTATGGCTACACCTTC	CASSAQTGTNYGYTF
NA	15	NA	TRBV27	TRBJ1-6	TGTGCCAGCATCAAGCGGAAGGGTTTACATTCACCCCCCCACTTT	CASIKRKGLHSPPHF
NA	14	NA	TRBV25-1	TRBJ1-1	TGTGCCAGCAGTGAATGGGAGGGTTGGACTGAAGCTTTCTTT	CASSEWEGWTEAFF
NA	15	NA	TRBV14	TRBJ1-3	TGTGCCAGCAGCCAAGTTGTTACCTCTGGAAACACCATATATTTT	CASSQVVTSGNTIYF
NA	15	NA	TRBV6-6	TRBJ2-1	TGTGCCAGCAGTTTCCGCCGGCCAAGGTACAATGAGCAGTTCTTC	CASSFRRPRYNEQFF
NA	9	many	TRBV4-3	TRBJ2-3	TGCGCCAGCAGCCAGGCTCAGTATTTT	CASSQAQYF
NA	11	NA	TRBV20-1	TRBJ1-1	TGCAGTGCTATAGGGGGCACTGAAGCTTTCTTT	CSAIGGTEAFF